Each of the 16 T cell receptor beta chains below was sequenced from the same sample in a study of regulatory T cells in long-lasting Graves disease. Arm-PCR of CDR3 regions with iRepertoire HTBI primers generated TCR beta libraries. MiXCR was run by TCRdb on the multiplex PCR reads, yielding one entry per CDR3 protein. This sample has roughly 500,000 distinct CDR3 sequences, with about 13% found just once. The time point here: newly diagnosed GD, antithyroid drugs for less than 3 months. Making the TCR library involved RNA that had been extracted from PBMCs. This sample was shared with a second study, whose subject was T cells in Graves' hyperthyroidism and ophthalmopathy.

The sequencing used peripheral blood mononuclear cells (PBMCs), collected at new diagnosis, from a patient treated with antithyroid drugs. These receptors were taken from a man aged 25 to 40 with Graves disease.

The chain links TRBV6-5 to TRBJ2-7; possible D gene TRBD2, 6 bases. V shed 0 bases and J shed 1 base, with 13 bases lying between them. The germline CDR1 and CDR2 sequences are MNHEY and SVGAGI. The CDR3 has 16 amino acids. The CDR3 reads CASSYSGGERSYEQYF. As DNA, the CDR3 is TGTGCCAGCAGTTACTCGGGGGGAGAGAGGTCCTACGAGCAGTACTTC.

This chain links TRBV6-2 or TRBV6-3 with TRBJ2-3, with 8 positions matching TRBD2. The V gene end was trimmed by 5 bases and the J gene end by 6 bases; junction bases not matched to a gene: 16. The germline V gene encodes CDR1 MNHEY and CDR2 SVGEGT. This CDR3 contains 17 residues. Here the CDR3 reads CASSEAASGGPLDTQYF. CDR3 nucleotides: TGTGCCAGCAGTGAAGCGGCCTCGGGAGGGCCGCTGGATACGCAGTATTTT.

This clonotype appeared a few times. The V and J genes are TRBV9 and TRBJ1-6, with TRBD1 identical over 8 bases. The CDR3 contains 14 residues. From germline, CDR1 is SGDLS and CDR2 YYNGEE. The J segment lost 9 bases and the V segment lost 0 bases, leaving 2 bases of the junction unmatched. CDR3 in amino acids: CASSVGQGISPLHF. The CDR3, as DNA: TGTGCCAGCAGCGTAGGACAGGGGATTTCACCCCTCCACTTT.

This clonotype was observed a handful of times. CDR3 in amino acids: CSARPPRGGYAADTQYF. The CDR3 DNA is TGCAGTGCTAGGCCTCCCAGGGGGGGATATGCTGCAGATACGCAGTATTTT. The genes are TRBV20-1 and TRBJ2-3; either TRBD1 or TRBD2 may fit D (7 bases each). The V gene lost 3 bases and the J gene lost 4 bases, with 23 bases spanning the gap. The CDR3 covers 17 residues. The germline gives CDR1 DFQATT, CDR2 SNEGSKA (reference sequence).

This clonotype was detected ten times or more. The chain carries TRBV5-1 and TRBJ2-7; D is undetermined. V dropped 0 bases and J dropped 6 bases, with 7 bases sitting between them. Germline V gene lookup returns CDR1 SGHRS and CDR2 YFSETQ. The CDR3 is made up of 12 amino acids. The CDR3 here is CASSLAYPEQYF. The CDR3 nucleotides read TGCGCCAGCAGCTTGGCCTATCCCGAGCAGTACTTC.

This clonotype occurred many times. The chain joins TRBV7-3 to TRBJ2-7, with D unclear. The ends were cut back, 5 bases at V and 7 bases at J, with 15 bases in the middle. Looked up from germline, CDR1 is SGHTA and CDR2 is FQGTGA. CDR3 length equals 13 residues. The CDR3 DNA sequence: TGTGCCAGCAGCCTTTCATCGGACGGGGAGCAGTACTTC. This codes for CASSLSSDGEQYF.

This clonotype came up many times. The CDR3 DNA is TGTGCCAGCACCCCCAGAGGGGGAGCCTACGAGCAGTACTTC. Translated, it gives CASTPRGGAYEQYF. The rearrangement links TRBV27 to TRBJ2-7, with D possibly TRBD1 on 6 matching bases. V was shortened by 7 bases and J by 2 bases, with 15 bases between the two germline ends. The CDR3 length is 14 residues. Per germline, CDR1 MNHEY and CDR2 SMNVEV (reference sequence).

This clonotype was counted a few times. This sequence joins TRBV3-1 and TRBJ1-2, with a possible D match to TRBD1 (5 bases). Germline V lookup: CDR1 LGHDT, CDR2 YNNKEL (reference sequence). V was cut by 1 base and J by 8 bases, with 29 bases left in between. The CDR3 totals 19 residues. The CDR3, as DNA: TGTGCCAGCAGCCAAGTCCCAGGGACGGACGGACCTTCGGTGAAAGGCTACACCTTC. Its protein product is CASSQVPGTDGPSVKGYTF.

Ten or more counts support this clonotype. This CDR3 is CASSLSPSYNEQFF. Written as DNA, the CDR3 is TGTGCCAGCAGTTTATCGCCCTCCTACAATGAGCAGTTCTTC. The rearrangement links TRBV12-3 or TRBV12-4 to TRBJ2-1; no reliable D call. Trimming shortened V by 2 bases and J by 0 bases, and 5 bases separated the two germline ends. This CDR3 spans 14 amino acids.

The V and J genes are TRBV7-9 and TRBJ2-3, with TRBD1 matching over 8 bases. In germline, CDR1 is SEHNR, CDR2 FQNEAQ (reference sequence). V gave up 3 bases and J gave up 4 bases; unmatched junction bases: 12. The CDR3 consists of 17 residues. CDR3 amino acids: CASSFPGDRGVPDTQYF. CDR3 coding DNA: TGTGCCAGCAGCTTCCCCGGAGACAGGGGTGTGCCAGATACGCAGTATTTT.

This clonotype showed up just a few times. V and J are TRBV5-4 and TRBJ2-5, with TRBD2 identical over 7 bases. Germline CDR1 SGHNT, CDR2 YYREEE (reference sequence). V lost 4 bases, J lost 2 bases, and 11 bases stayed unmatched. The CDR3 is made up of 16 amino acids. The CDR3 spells CASSPASSGIQETQYF. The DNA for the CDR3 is TGTGCCAGCAGCCCCGCTTCTAGCGGAATACAAGAGACCCAGTACTTC.

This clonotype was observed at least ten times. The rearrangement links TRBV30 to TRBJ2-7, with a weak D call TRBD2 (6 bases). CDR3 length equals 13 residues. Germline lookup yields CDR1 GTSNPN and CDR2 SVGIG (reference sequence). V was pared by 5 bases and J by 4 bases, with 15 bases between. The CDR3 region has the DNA TGTGCCTGGGGAAGGACTCGGGGGTACGAGCAGTACTTC. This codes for CAWGRTRGYEQYF.

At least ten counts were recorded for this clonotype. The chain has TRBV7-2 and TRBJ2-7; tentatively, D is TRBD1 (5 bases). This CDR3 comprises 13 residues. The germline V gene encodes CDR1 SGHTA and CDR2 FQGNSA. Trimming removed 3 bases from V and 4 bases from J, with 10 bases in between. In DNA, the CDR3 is TGTGCCAGCAGCTTGGGCTACAGGTACGAGCAGTACTTC. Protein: CASSLGYRYEQYF.

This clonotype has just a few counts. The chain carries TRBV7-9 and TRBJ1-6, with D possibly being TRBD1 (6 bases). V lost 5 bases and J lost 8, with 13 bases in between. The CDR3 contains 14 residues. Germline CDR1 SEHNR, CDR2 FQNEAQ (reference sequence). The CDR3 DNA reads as TGTGCCAGCAGCGCTGTTAGGGGGTATTCACCCCTCCACTTT. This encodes CASSAVRGYSPLHF.

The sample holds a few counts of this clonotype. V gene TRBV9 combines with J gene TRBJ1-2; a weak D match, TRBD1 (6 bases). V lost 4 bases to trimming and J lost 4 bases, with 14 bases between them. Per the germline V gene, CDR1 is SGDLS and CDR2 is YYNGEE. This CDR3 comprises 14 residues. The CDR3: CASSSQGGSYGYTF. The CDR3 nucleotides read TGTGCCAGCAGCTCCCAAGGGGGTTCCTATGGCTACACCTTC.

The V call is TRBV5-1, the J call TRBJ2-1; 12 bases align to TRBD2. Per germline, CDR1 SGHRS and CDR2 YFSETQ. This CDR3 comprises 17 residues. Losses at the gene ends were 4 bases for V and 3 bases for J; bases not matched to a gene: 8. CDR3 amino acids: CASSRRTSGMGYNEQFF. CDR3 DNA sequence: TGCGCCAGCAGCCGCCGGACTAGCGGGATGGGCTACAATGAGCAGTTCTTC. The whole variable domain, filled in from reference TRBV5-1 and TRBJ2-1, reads KAGVTQTPRYLIKTRGQQVTLSCSPISGHRSVSWYQQTPGQGLQFLFEYFSETQRNKGNFPGRFSGRQFSNSRSEMNVSTLELGDSALYLCASSRRTSGMGYNEQFFGPGTRLTVL.